The next 29 T cell receptor beta chains were all read from a single sample in a study of cytomegalovirus exposure and HLA in healthy donors. Sequencing was performed with immunoSEQ multiplex PCR; in TCRdb, only in-frame clones are kept and a portion is missing. This table has about 47,000 clones, 90% to 95% appearing once. Input material: PBMCs. Receptors originate from a man between 18 and 29 years old in good health and CMV-seronegative.

The rearrangement joins TRBV2 to TRBJ1-1, with 8 nucleotides matching TRBD1. Germline CDR1 and CDR2: SNHLY and FYNNEI. After removal of 4 bases from V and 0 bases from J, the junction contained 7 bases not matched to a gene. CDR3 length equals 16 residues. CDR3: CASSVLTGGMNTEAFF. In DNA form, the CDR3 reads TGTGCCAGCAGTGTTCTCACAGGGGGAATGAACACTGAAGCTTTCTTT.

The chain links TRBV5-5 to TRBJ2-2, with TRBD2 matching over 11 bases. Looked up from germline, CDR1 is SGHKS and CDR2 is YYEKEE (reference sequence). V was pared by 4 bases and J by 0 bases, with 5 bases of the junction left unmatched. The CDR3 totals 17 residues. The CDR3 reads CASSNRGLAANTGELFF. For the CDR3, the DNA is TGTGCCAGCAGCAATCGGGGACTAGCGGCGAACACCGGGGAGCTGTTTTTT.

The chain carries TRBV6-5 and TRBJ2-7; D ambiguous. The CDR3 runs 11 residues. Trimming shortened V by 10 bases and J by 1 base, and 8 bases separated the two germline ends. The germline V gene encodes CDR1 MNHEY and CDR2 SVGAGI. The CDR3 sequence is CATAKSYEQYF. The CDR3, as DNA: TGTGCCACCGCTAAGTCCTACGAGCAGTACTTC.

The genes are TRBV7-3 and TRBJ2-5; 8 bases match TRBD2. This CDR3 spans 14 amino acids. V shed 0 bases and J 5 bases; nucleotides not matched to a gene: 2. CDR1 and CDR2 from the germline V gene are SGHTA and FQGTGA. The CDR3 spells CASSLTGTRETQYF. CDR3 in DNA: TGTGCCAGCAGCTTAACCGGGACTAGGGAGACCCAGTACTTC. The full variable domain, its missing parts supplied by reference TRBV7-3 and TRBJ2-5, is GAGVSQTPSNKVTEKGKYVELRCDPISGHTALYWYRQSLGQGPEFLIYFQGTGAADDSGLPNDRFFAVRPEGSVSTLKIQRTERGDSAVYLCASSLTGTRETQYFGPGTRLLVL.

This clone was observed a few times. This chain uses TRBV6-6 with TRBJ1-6, with 8 positions matching TRBD1. The CDR3 has 15 residues. Germline lookup yields CDR1 MNHNY and CDR2 SVGAGI (reference sequence). With V trimmed by 6 bases and J by 10 bases, 11 bases remained unmatched. CDR3 protein: CASRPRDRRFSPLHF. In nucleotides, the CDR3 is TGTGCCAGCAGACCTAGGGACAGGCGTTTCTCACCCCTCCACTTT.

CDR3 in amino acids: CASSSQGQGIQPQHF. The CDR3 region has the DNA TGTGCCAGCAGCTCACAGGGACAGGGGATTCAGCCCCAGCATTTT. The chain joins TRBV7-2 to TRBJ1-5, with 10 bases identical to TRBD1. V shed 4 bases, J shed 6 bases, and the junction held 6 bases outside the gene matches. The CDR3 spans 15 residues. Germline assignment: CDR1 SGHTA and CDR2 FQGNSA.

The chain links TRBV5-6 to TRBJ1-5; D gene unclear. This CDR3 has 15 amino acids. V was clipped by 4 bases and J by 3 bases, with 14 bases between them. Germline-derived CDR1 and CDR2 are SGHDT and YYEEEE. The CDR3 region is CASSARRSVNQPQHF. CDR3 DNA sequence: TGTGCCAGCAGCGCACGGCGGTCCGTCAATCAGCCCCAGCATTTT.

The rearrangement uses TRBV7-2 and TRBJ2-7, with D maybe TRBD2 (6 bases). Per germline, CDR1 SGHTA and CDR2 FQGNSA. The CDR3 extends over 13 amino acids. V was cut by 6 bases and J by 6 bases, with 15 bases left in between. This CDR3 reads CASSGRNGGEQYF. The CDR3 region has the DNA TGTGCCAGCAGTGGAAGAAACGGGGGCGAGCAGTACTTC.

The chain recombines TRBV6-4 with TRBJ2-5; 8 bases are a match to TRBD2. Trimming cost V 8 bases and J 0 bases; bases outside gene matches: 17. The CDR3 spans 18 residues. CDR1 is MRHNA, CDR2 SNTAGT, per germline. This chain's CDR3 is CASPSVTSVLRYQETQYF. DNA for the CDR3: TGTGCCAGCCCCTCTGTGACTAGCGTTTTGCGGTACCAAGAGACCCAGTACTTC.

This chain links TRBV27 with TRBJ2-6, with D perhaps TRBD2 (5 bases). CDR3 length equals 17 residues. Trimming left V 1 base short and J 0 bases short, with 10 bases between. Germline CDR1 MNHEY, CDR2 SMNVEV (reference sequence). CDR3 DNA sequence: TGTGCCAGCAGTTTATACGGGATGAGCTCTGGGGCCAACGTCCTGACTTTC. Translating gives CASSLYGMSSGANVLTF.

This sequence joins TRBV18 and TRBJ2-1; 7 nucleotides agree with TRBD1. Unmatched junction bases numbered 3, after V lost 0 bases and J lost 7 bases. Germline CDR1 KGHSH, CDR2 LQKENI. The CDR3 runs 14 residues. The CDR3 spells CASSPPRGLNEQFF. CDR3 bases: TGTGCCAGCTCACCACCGAGGGGGCTGAATGAGCAGTTCTTC.

The chain employs TRBV13 and TRBJ2-7, with 10 bases matching TRBD2. This CDR3 region has 15 residues. Germline lookup yields CDR1 PRHDT and CDR2 FYEKMQ (reference sequence). V trimming: 3 bases; J trimming: 2 bases; junction bases outside the gene matches: 4. For the CDR3, the DNA is TGTGCCAGCAGCTTCAGAGCGGGAGGGCCCTACGAGCAGTACTTC. This codes for CASSFRAGGPYEQYF.

The chain combines TRBV21-1 with TRBJ1-5; the table's D call TRBD1 went unverified against the DNA. TRBV21-1 is given as a pseudogene. The CDR3 loop spans 15 amino acids. CDR3 nucleotides: TGTGCCAGCAGCAAAGCGGGAAAGGGGGACCAGCCCCAGCATTTT. As protein: CASSKAGKGDQPQHF.

The rearrangement joins TRBV6-5 to TRBJ2-7; 10 nucleotides line up with TRBD2. The V gene's germline CDR1 is MNHEY and CDR2 SVGAGI. With V trimmed by 6 bases and J by 6 bases, 8 bases remained unmatched. CDR3 length equals 14 residues. The CDR3 nucleotides read TGTGCCAGCAGGCTAGCGGGAGACCTCGGCGAGCAGTACTTC. Translated: CASRLAGDLGEQYF.

This rearrangement joins TRBV18 to TRBJ2-1; possible D gene TRBD2, 6 bases. Germline CDR1 and CDR2: KGHSH and LQKENI. This CDR3 has 15 amino acids. Trimming left V 2 bases short and J 8 bases short, with 16 bases between. The CDR3 is CASSPSRGRRDEQFF. The CDR3 nucleotides are TGTGCCAGCTCACCAAGCCGGGGGAGGCGGGATGAGCAGTTCTTC.

J is TRBJ2-7 and V is TRBV27; tentative D call: TRBD1 (6 bases). Germline V gene data show CDR1 as MNHEY and CDR2 as SMNVEV (reference sequence). V was cut by 5 bases and J by 3 bases, with 14 bases left in between. CDR3 length equals 14 residues. This chain's CDR3 is CASSPRDKRYEQYF. In DNA, the CDR3 is TGTGCCAGCAGTCCCCGGGACAAACGCTACGAGCAGTACTTC.

V is TRBV19 and J is TRBJ2-3; perhaps TRBD2 as D (7 bases). Trimming removed 7 bases at V and 11 bases at J, with 28 bases between. The CDR3 runs 16 residues. Germline values: CDR1 LNHDA, CDR2 SQIVND (reference sequence). CDR3 nucleotides: TGTGCCAGTACCCCCCGAGAACCGCGGGGGCTGGGTGAGCAGTATTTT. It codes for CASTPREPRGLGEQYF.

This rearrangement joins TRBV27 to TRBJ2-1; TRBD1 might be the D (5 bases). The CDR3 sequence is 16 residues long. CDR1 and CDR2 from the germline V gene are MNHEY and SMNVEV (reference sequence). V lost 2 bases, J lost 0 bases, and 11 bases lay in between. This CDR3 is CASSLEGENSYNEQFF. The CDR3 DNA reads as TGTGCCAGCAGTTTAGAAGGGGAAAACTCCTACAATGAGCAGTTCTTC.

Note on this clone: A much larger clone differs from this one at a single base, so this may be a read error. Other DNA sequences from this sample encode an identical CDR3 as well. CDR3 loop: CASSFGTTHNEQFF. In nucleotides, the CDR3 is TGTGCCAGCAGTTTCGGGACTACCCACAATGAGCAGTTCTTC. This chain uses TRBV27 with TRBJ2-1, with 7 positions matching TRBD2. Germline V gives CDR1 MNHEY, CDR2 SMNVEV (reference sequence). This CDR3 has 14 residues. V dropped 3 bases and J dropped 5; count of bases not matched to a gene: 4.

This sequence joins TRBV7-2 and TRBJ2-1; 8 nucleotides line up with TRBD2. The CDR3 extends over 16 amino acids. The germline V gene has CDR1 SGHTA and CDR2 FQGNSA. V was clipped by 5 bases and J by 4 bases; unmatched bases: 10. CDR3 sequence reads: CASSPEAAGGYNEQFF. The CDR3, as DNA: TGTGCCAGCAGCCCAGAGGCGGCGGGGGGTTACAATGAGCAGTTCTTC.

V is TRBV5-4 and J is TRBJ2-1; D call uncertain. Germline V lookup: CDR1 SGHNT, CDR2 YYREEE (reference sequence). V was clipped by 0 bases and J by 2 bases, with 9 bases between them. This CDR3 is 15 amino acids long. The CDR3 region is CASSLATNTYNEQFF. The CDR3 coding sequence is TGTGCCAGCAGCTTGGCCACAAACACCTACAATGAGCAGTTCTTC. Based on the CDR3 plus reference TRBV5-4 and TRBJ2-1, the full variable domain is ETGVTQSPTHLIKTRGQQVTLRCSSQSGHNTVSWYQQALGQGPQFIFQYYREEENGRGNFPPRFSGLQFPNYSSELNVNALELDDSALYLCASSLATNTYNEQFFGPGTRLTVL.

The CDR3 is CSVEGRQGAANTEAFF. In DNA form, the CDR3 reads TGCAGCGTTGAAGGCCGACAGGGGGCGGCAAACACTGAAGCTTTCTTT. The chain combines TRBV29-1 with TRBJ1-1, with 10 bases lining up with TRBD1. CDR1 is SQVTM and CDR2 is ANQGSEA in the germline V gene. This CDR3 comprises 16 residues. V lost 1 base, J lost 2 bases, and 7 bases stayed unmatched.

The chain carries TRBV7-3 and TRBJ1-1, with a tentative D call TRBD1 (6 bases). V lost 3 bases and J lost 4, with 12 bases in between. CDR1 is SGHTA, CDR2 FQGTGA, per germline. CDR3 length: 14 residues. The CDR3 DNA is TGTGCCAGCAGCTTGGGGGCAGCTGGCACTGAAGCTTTCTTT. Translation gives CASSLGAAGTEAFF.

A single count supports this clone. This chain joins TRBV6-5 and TRBJ2-2, with 7 bases identical to TRBD1. Per germline, CDR1 MNHEY and CDR2 SVGAGI. The J segment lost 3 bases and the V segment lost 7 bases, leaving 5 bases of the junction unmatched. This CDR3 has 14 residues. CDR3 DNA sequence: TGTGCCAGCACCTTACAGGGGTACACCGGGGAGCTGTTTTTT. It encodes CASTLQGYTGELFF.

The chain couples TRBV11-2 to TRBJ2-7, with TRBD2 matching over 8 bases. The CDR3 sequence is 15 residues long. Trimming at V came to 2 bases and at J to 4 bases, leaving 7 bases not matched to a gene. Germline loops: CDR1 SGHAT, CDR2 FQNNGV. The CDR3 reads CASSLIAASGYEQYF. The CDR3 coding sequence is TGTGCCAGCAGCTTAATTGCGGCTAGCGGGTACGAGCAGTACTTC.

The genes are TRBV27 and TRBJ1-4; 8 bases line up with TRBD1. Germline lookup yields CDR1 MNHEY and CDR2 SMNVEV (reference sequence). The CDR3 consists of 15 residues. V shed 2 bases and J 5 bases; nucleotides not matched to a gene: 4. For the CDR3, the DNA is TGTGCCAGCAGTTTAAGGACAGGGAGGAATGAAAAACTGTTTTTT. Amino acids: CASSLRTGRNEKLFF.

The chain carries TRBV5-4 and TRBJ1-2; 8 bases are shared with TRBD1. With 4 bases clipped from V and 4 bases from J, the junction kept 3 bases outside the gene matches. CDR3 size: 13 residues. Germline V gene data show CDR1 as SGHNT and CDR2 as YYREEE (reference sequence). CDR3 sequence (DNA): TGTGCCAGCAGCGAAGACAGGGGCTATGGCTACACCTTC. Its protein product is CASSEDRGYGYTF. The entire variable domain, with the rest obtained from reference TRBV5-4 and TRBJ1-2, is as follows: ETGVTQSPTHLIKTRGQQVTLRCSSQSGHNTVSWYQQALGQGPQFIFQYYREEENGRGNFPPRFSGLQFPNYSSELNVNALELDDSALYLCASSEDRGYGYTFGSGTRLTVV.

The gene calls are TRBV6-1 and TRBJ2-3; 7 nucleotides align to TRBD2. The junction had 12 bases not matched to a gene; V was cut back by 6 bases and J by 6 bases. This CDR3 spans 15 amino acids. CDR1 is MNHNS and CDR2 is SASEGT in the germline V gene. The CDR3 DNA reads as TGTGCCAGCAGCGCCCAGGGCGGGAGACCGGATACGCAGTATTTT. The encoded protein is CASSAQGGRPDTQYF.

This clone was counted once. The rearrangement joins TRBV27 to TRBJ2-7; D is perhaps TRBD1 (5 bases). Germline V lookup: CDR1 MNHEY, CDR2 SMNVEV (reference sequence). There are 14 residues in the CDR3. With 5 bases removed from V and 2 bases from J, the gap between germline ends came to 13 bases. Written as DNA, the CDR3 is TGTGCCAGCAGTGAAGCGCCAGGGACCTACGAGCAGTACTTC. This encodes CASSEAPGTYEQYF.